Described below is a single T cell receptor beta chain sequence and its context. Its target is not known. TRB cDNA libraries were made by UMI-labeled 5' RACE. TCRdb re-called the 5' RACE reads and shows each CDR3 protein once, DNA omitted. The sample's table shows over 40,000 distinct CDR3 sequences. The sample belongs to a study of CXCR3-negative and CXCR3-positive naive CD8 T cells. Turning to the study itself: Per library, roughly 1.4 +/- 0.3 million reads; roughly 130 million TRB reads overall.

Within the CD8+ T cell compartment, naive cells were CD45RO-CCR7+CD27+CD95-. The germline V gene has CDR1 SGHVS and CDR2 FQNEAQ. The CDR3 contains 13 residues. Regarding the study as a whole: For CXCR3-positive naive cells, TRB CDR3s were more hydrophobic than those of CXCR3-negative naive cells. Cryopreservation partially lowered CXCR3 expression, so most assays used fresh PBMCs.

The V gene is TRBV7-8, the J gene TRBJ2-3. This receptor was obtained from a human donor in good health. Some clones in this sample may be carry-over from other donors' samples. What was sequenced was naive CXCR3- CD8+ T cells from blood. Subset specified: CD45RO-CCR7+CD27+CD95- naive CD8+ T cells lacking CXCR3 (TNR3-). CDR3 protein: CASSLVDTDTQDF.